This T cell receptor (beta chain) came from a study of long-term antiretroviral therapy in people with HIV. The study's findings and limits: After ART, diversity increased yet remained lower than transplant donor controls.

The germline V and J ends were trimmed by 5 bases and 4 bases, with 10 bases remaining between them. The CDR3 is 13 residues long. Germline-derived CDR1 and CDR2 are SGHTA and FQGTGA. Comment on this clone: Its antigen is undetermined.

Samples were assayed with immunoSEQ v3.0 at survey level. Sequencing used immunoSEQ multiplex PCR; TCRdb keeps in-frame clones, though not all of them. The table includes around 31,000 clones, 70% to 90% detected once. The clonotype originates from a man between 45 and 60 years old with HIV. The chain recombines TRBV7-3 with TRBJ2-3; D is possibly TRBD2 (6 bases). Sequencing used unsorted PBMCs, obtained approximately 5 years before starting antiretroviral therapy. CDR3 sequence: CASSLGLADTQYF. CDR3 DNA: TGTGCCAGCAGCCTGGGACTGGCAGATACGCAGTATTTT.